These 5 T cell receptor beta chains were all obtained from the same sample, sequenced in a study of response to subunit inactivated influenza vaccine (dated by TCRdb to the late 2010s). Library method: RT-PCR. Sequenced using an Illumina HiSeq 2500. The raw public data were reprocessed by TCRdb itself: fastp quality trimming at Q25, MiXCR clonotype calling, in-frame beta chains only. Entries are consolidated by CDR3 protein sequence, retaining the most common genes and DNA. In all, the sample holds around 160,000 distinct CDR3 sequences, and about a tenth of those were seen once. The ten most abundant clones make up around 11% of the sample. The sample's time point label, decoded: 45 to 50 days after influenza vaccine administration. The source material was non-naive T cells sorted from PBMCs, sampled 45 days after vaccination. The cell subset or site tag for this specimen amounts to: memory T cell fraction. Receptors originate from a man in his fifties who received an inactivated influenza vaccine. Donor details come from another sample of the same person, matched by shared clones.

The CDR3, as DNA: TGTGCCAGCAGTTTTCGGGGCGAGAATGAGCAGTTCTTC. It yields the protein CASSFRGENEQFF. The chain couples TRBV6-5 to TRBJ2-1; perhaps D is TRBD1 or TRBD2 (5 bases each). The CDR3 covers 13 residues. From germline, CDR1 is MNHEY and CDR2 SVGAGI. V gave up 4 bases and J gave up 7 bases, with 11 bases separating them.

CDR3 bases: TGTGCCAGCAGTACCCGCGACAGGGCAGCTTTCTTT. Protein sequence: CASSTRDRAAFF. The rearrangement links TRBV2 to TRBJ1-1; 7 nucleotides match TRBD1. Trimming took 5 bases from V and 10 from J; bases not matched to a gene: 7. Germline lookup yields CDR1 SNHLY and CDR2 FYNNEI. This CDR3 region has 12 residues.

This clonotype turned up a few times. This rearrangement joins TRBV12-3 or TRBV12-4 to TRBJ1-3; a weak D match, TRBD1 (5 bases). This CDR3 contains 15 residues. V was cut by 6 bases and J by 0 bases, with 12 bases left in between. CDR3 bases: TGTGCCAGCAGCACCTCAAGGGGCTCTGGAAACACCATATATTTT. It is translated as CASSTSRGSGNTIYF.

This clonotype turned up a few times. The rearrangement joins TRBV2 to TRBJ1-4, with TRBD1 identical over 11 bases. Germline-derived CDR1 and CDR2 are SNHLY and FYNNEI. There are 15 residues in the CDR3. V lost 6 bases to trimming and J lost 10 bases; unmatched junction nucleotides: 10. CDR3 loop: CASSAQGQGAGKLFF. The CDR3 coding sequence is TGTGCCAGCAGCGCGCAAGGACAGGGGGCAGGAAAACTGTTTTTT.

The genes are TRBV6-5 and TRBJ2-5; no definite D call. Germline CDR1 and CDR2: MNHEY and SVGAGI. Trimming cost V 2 bases and J 2 bases, with 9 bases left between them. The CDR3 extends over 14 amino acids. The CDR3 here is CASSYLRKQETQYF. The DNA for the CDR3 is TGTGCCAGCAGTTACCTGAGGAAGCAAGAGACCCAGTACTTC.